This TCR beta chain was retrieved from a study of CD8 T cells in Susac syndrome. The sequenced target, TCR beta, came from blood CD8+ and CD4+ T cells. There are 15 residues in the CDR3. From germline, CDR1 is SGHTA and CDR2 FQGNSA. V was cut by 1 base and J by 0 bases, with 7 bases left in between. Reverse transcription of roughly 0.45 to 1 ug RNA was performed with random hexamers. TCRdb redid the calling of the immunoSEQ multiplex PCR reads with MiXCR, one entry per CDR3 protein. Of more than 95,000 distinct CDR3 sequences in the sample, around 94% were seen once. The chain recombines TRBV7-2 with TRBJ1-3; no definite D call. The sample was CD4+ T cells from PBMCs. This TCR was sampled from a human donor with multiple sclerosis. CDR3 coding DNA: TGTGCCAGCAGCTTAGAGGCGAGCTCTGGAAACACCATATATTTT. It yields the protein CASSLEASSGNTIYF.